This T cell receptor (beta chain) was sequenced during a study of cytomegalovirus exposure and HLA in healthy donors. As to this clone: What it recognizes is unknown.

It was with 60 Vbeta and 13 Jbeta primers that the PCR ran. Generated by immunoSEQ multiplex PCR, the TCRdb table keeps only in-frame clones and is missing some. The sample holds about 160,000 clones, roughly 80% seen once. The CDR3 sequence is 14 residues long. Germline V lookup: CDR1 SGHKS, CDR2 YYEKEE (reference sequence). Trimming took 0 bases from V and 1 from J, leaving 7 bases between them. Study-wide findings and caveats: Follow-up analysis later connected one missense variant in DCLRE1C with trimming of TCR beta V- and J-genes. Sequencing depth roughly uniform across donors was assumed in presence/absence analyses.

Input material: PBMCs. The V gene is TRBV5-5, the J gene TRBJ1-1; D unresolved. This TCR was sampled from a woman under 40 in good health and CMV-seropositive. The CDR3 loop is CASSLVRENTEAFF. CDR3 nucleotides: TGTGCCAGCAGCTTGGTACGGGAGAACACTGAAGCTTTCTTT.